This entry lists 24 T cell receptor beta chains sequenced from one sample in a study of blood T cell repertoires in COVID-19. The method was immunoSEQ multiplex PCR; TCRdb's version includes in-frame clones alone and lacks a portion of them. The data contain over 150,000 clones, roughly 80% of them singletons. The specimen sequenced was PBMCs or T cells enriched from blood (not recorded which). The receptors come from a woman under 40 who had recovered from COVID-19.

J is TRBJ1-1 and V is TRBV4-2, with no clear D. This CDR3 has 15 residues. Germline CDR1 reads LGHNA; CDR2 reads YNFKEQ. Trimming cost V 0 bases and J 3 bases, with 11 bases left between them. CDR3 sequence reads: CASSQEGTEYTEAFF. CDR3 coding DNA: TGTGCCAGCAGCCAAGAAGGCACAGAGTACACTGAAGCTTTCTTT.

This chain uses TRBV3-1 (or the pseudogene TRBV3-2) with TRBJ1-2; 12 positions agree with TRBD1. CDR1 is LGHDT, CDR2 YNNKEL, per germline (reference sequence). V lost 4 bases, J lost 8 bases, and 11 bases stayed unmatched. This CDR3 region has 16 residues. CDR3: CASSRAGTGGIKGYTF. DNA for the CDR3: TGTGCCAGCAGCCGAGCCGGGACAGGGGGCATTAAGGGCTACACCTTC.

The rearrangement links TRBV18 to TRBJ2-1, with 8 bases fitting TRBD1. Germline CDR1 and CDR2: KGHSH and LQKENI. Trimming at V came to 5 bases and at J to 8 bases, leaving 20 bases not matched to a gene. The CDR3 contains 18 residues. The chain's CDR3 is CASSLFAGGATTDDEQFF. DNA of the CDR3: TGTGCCAGCTCATTATTCGCAGGGGGCGCTACCACTGATGATGAGCAGTTCTTC. Full variable domain (missing parts from reference TRBV18 and TRBJ2-1): NAGVMQNPRHLVRRRGQEARLRCSPMKGHSHVYWYRQLPEEGLKFMVYLQKENIIDESGMPKERFSAEFPKEGPSILRIQQVVRGDSAAYFCASSLFAGGATTDDEQFFGPGTRLTVL.

J is TRBJ2-6 and V is TRBV27, with D perhaps TRBD1 (6 bases). Germline CDR1 MNHEY, CDR2 SMNVEV (reference sequence). The CDR3 is 18 amino acids. Trimming cost V 7 bases and J 0 bases, with 19 bases left between them. CDR3 sequence (DNA): TGTGCCAGCAAAAGCCTCCGGGACACCTACTCTGGGGCCAACGTCCTGACTTTC. Translation: CASKSLRDTYSGANVLTF.

The rearrangement uses TRBV27 and TRBJ2-1; TRBD2 matches at 8 bases. The CDR3 is 16 amino acids. The junction had 13 bases not matched to a gene; V was cut back by 11 bases and J by 1 base. CDR1 is MNHEY and CDR2 is SMNVEV in the germline V gene (reference sequence). Here the CDR3 reads CASKVASGRSYNEQFF. DNA for the CDR3: TGTGCCTCCAAGGTGGCTAGCGGGCGATCCTACAATGAGCAGTTCTTC.

The rearrangement links TRBV2 to TRBJ2-1; the match to TRBD1 covers 7 bases. The CDR3 loop spans 15 amino acids. The V segment lost 7 bases and the J segment 7 bases; nucleotides outside the gene matches: 13. Per the germline V gene, CDR1 is SNHLY and CDR2 is FYNNEI. CDR3 protein: CASTLEGAQVNEQFF. The DNA of the CDR3 is TGTGCCAGCACTTTAGAGGGGGCGCAAGTGAATGAGCAGTTCTTC.

V gene TRBV27 combines with J gene TRBJ2-2, with TRBD2 matching 7 bases. Losses at the gene ends were 2 bases for V and 4 bases for J; bases not matched to a gene: 10. Germline V gene data show CDR1 as MNHEY and CDR2 as SMNVEV (reference sequence). This CDR3 comprises 17 residues. This CDR3 is CASSLGVGGLVTGELFF. For the CDR3, the DNA is TGTGCCAGCAGTTTAGGCGTGGGTGGACTAGTCACCGGGGAGCTGTTTTTT.

The genes are TRBV5-1 and TRBJ2-7, with 7 bases fitting TRBD2. Germline CDR1 and CDR2: SGHRS and YFSETQ. The CDR3 sequence is 15 residues long. V shed 4 bases and J 5 bases; nucleotides not matched to a gene: 12. CDR3 region: CASSTSAMLADEQYF. The DNA of the CDR3 is TGCGCCAGCAGCACCTCCGCGATGCTAGCGGACGAGCAGTACTTC.

The V call is TRBV24-1, the J call TRBJ2-1; TRBD2 might be the D (6 bases). Trimming stripped 3 bases from V and 0 bases from J, with 11 bases between. CDR3 length equals 16 residues. Germline V gives CDR1 KGHDR, CDR2 SFDVKD. The CDR3 here is CATSDIGGTSYNEQFF. CDR3 bases: TGTGCCACCAGTGATATTGGGGGGACCTCCTACAATGAGCAGTTCTTC.

This clone appeared a single time. The chain has TRBV30 and TRBJ2-1; 9 bases line up with TRBD2. The CDR3 sequence is 17 residues long. Losses at the gene ends were 0 bases for V and 8 bases for J; bases not matched to a gene: 14. Germline V gene lookup returns CDR1 GTSNPN and CDR2 SVGIG (reference sequence). CDR3 in amino acids: CAWSVRSWREGVYEQFF. The CDR3 DNA follows: TGTGCCTGGAGTGTACGAAGTTGGCGGGAGGGAGTTTATGAGCAGTTCTTC.

V is TRBV7-8 and J is TRBJ2-5; D call uncertain. The germline V gene has CDR1 SGHVS and CDR2 FQNEAQ. CDR3 length: 15 residues. Between the trimmed V and J ends, which lost 5 bases and 1 base, there was a span of 14 bases. CDR3 in amino acids: CASSITGGFQETQYF. The CDR3 region has the DNA TGTGCCAGCAGCATCACTGGCGGATTCCAAGAGACCCAGTACTTC.

This sequence joins TRBV4-2 and TRBJ2-7, with 7 bases lining up with TRBD2. The CDR3 totals 15 residues. The junction had 8 bases not matched to a gene; V was cut back by 1 base and J by 5 bases. Germline lookup yields CDR1 LGHNA and CDR2 YNFKEQ. The CDR3: CASSQAPAGSHEQYF. Here the CDR3 DNA reads TGTGCCAGCAGCCAAGCGCCAGCGGGGTCCCACGAGCAGTACTTC.

The genes are TRBV6-6 and TRBJ2-7, with 10 bases lining up with TRBD2. V shed 6 bases and J 4 bases; nucleotides not matched to a gene: 9. This CDR3 region has 15 residues. Germline V CDR1 and CDR2: MNHNY, SVGAGI (reference sequence). This chain's CDR3 is CASSPDGLAEYEQYV. In DNA, the CDR3 is TGTGCCAGCAGCCCCGATGGACTAGCGGAGTACGAGCAGTACGTC.

This clone has a handful of counts. J is TRBJ1-2 and V is TRBV24-1; 9 bases agree with TRBD1. V shed 4 bases, J shed 8 bases, and the junction held 13 bases outside the gene matches. Per germline, CDR1 KGHDR and CDR2 SFDVKD. CDR3 length equals 16 residues. The CDR3 protein is CATSDRSRDRVGGYTF. CDR3 DNA: TGTGCCACCAGTGACCGGTCCCGGGACAGGGTGGGCGGCTACACCTTC.

The rearrangement links TRBV11-2 to TRBJ1-3, with D unresolved. Germline CDR1 reads SGHAT; CDR2 reads FQNNGV. Trimming pared 2 bases from V and 4 bases from J, leaving 6 bases between. The length of the CDR3 is 13 residues. The CDR3 loop reads CASSLWAGNTIYF. As DNA, the CDR3 is TGTGCCAGCAGCTTATGGGCGGGAAACACCATATATTTT. Using reference TRBV11-2 and TRBJ1-3 for the parts outside the CDR3, the full variable domain is EAGVAQSPRYKIIEKRQSVAFWCNPISGHATLYWYQQILGQGPKLLIQFQNNGVVDDSQLPKDRFSAERLKGVDSTLKIQPAKLEDSAVYLCASSLWAGNTIYFGEGSWLTVV.

Of note for this clone: A read error may produce the germline difference seen at one junction end. This chain links TRBV7-7 with TRBJ2-1, with 7 bases fitting TRBD2. The CDR3 length is 15 residues. CDR1 and CDR2 (germline): SSHAT, FNYEAQ (reference sequence). This CDR3 is CASSLANSPGGEQFF. The CDR3 DNA reads as TGTGCTAGCAGCTTAGCAAATTCTCCGGGGGGTGAGCAGTTCTTC.

This chain joins TRBV5-1 and TRBJ2-2, with TRBD2 identical over 7 bases. V shed 3 bases and J 4 bases; nucleotides not matched to a gene: 9. Germline CDR1 and CDR2: SGHRS and YFSETQ. The CDR3 has 16 residues. The CDR3 protein is CASSSSGKERTGELFF. The CDR3 coding sequence is TGCGCCAGCAGCTCGAGCGGGAAGGAACGCACCGGGGAGCTGTTTTTT.

V gene TRBV11-3 combines with J gene TRBJ2-6; D unclear. This CDR3 contains 15 residues. Germline V gives CDR1 SGHNT, CDR2 YENEEA. V was pared by 3 bases and J by 1 base, with 7 bases between. CDR3 sequence reads: CASSLSPSGANVLTF. The CDR3 DNA reads TGTGCCAGCAGCTTGAGCCCTTCTGGGGCCAACGTCCTGACTTTC.

The chain joins TRBV2 to TRBJ2-7; 11 nucleotides match TRBD2. CDR1 is SNHLY, CDR2 FYNNEI, per germline. With 9 bases clipped from V and 5 bases from J, the junction kept 9 bases outside the gene matches. CDR3 length equals 14 residues. In DNA, the CDR3 is TGTGCCAGTGACGAGGCACTAGCGGGAGACGAGCAGTACTTC. Residues: CASDEALAGDEQYF.

CDR3 DNA: TGCGCCAGCAGTGAGTCGGGGGGACAGCCCCAGCATTTT. This sequence encodes CASSESGGQPQHF. J is TRBJ1-5 and V is TRBV10-1, with D tentatively TRBD1 (5 bases). V was pared by 0 bases and J by 7 bases, with 7 bases between. There are 13 residues in the CDR3. Germline V gives CDR1 WNHNN, CDR2 SYGVQD (reference sequence).

This chain links TRBV20-1 with TRBJ1-1; D gene unclear. The CDR3 covers 16 residues. Germline CDR1 and CDR2: DFQATT and SNEGSKA (reference sequence). Deletions cut 3 bases from V and 5 bases from J, with 22 bases between. The CDR3 is CSASATRFVSRTEAFF. CDR3 sequence (DNA): TGCAGTGCTAGTGCCACGCGCTTCGTTAGTCGGACTGAAGCTTTCTTT.

The chain recombines TRBV25-1 with TRBJ1-1, with D perhaps TRBD1 (6 bases). The CDR3 runs to 14 residues. CDR1 is MGHDK and CDR2 is SYGVNS in the germline V gene. V was clipped by 3 bases and J by 4 bases, with 12 bases between them. The CDR3 nucleotides are TGTGCCAGCAGTGAGGCAGGGGTGGTCACTGAAGCTTTCTTT. Translating gives CASSEAGVVTEAFF. The complete variable domain, with remaining parts taken from reference TRBV25-1 and TRBJ1-1, reads EADIYQTPRYLVIGTGKKITLECSQTMGHDKMYWYQQDPGMELHLIHYSYGVNSTEKGDLSSESTVSRIRTEHFPLTLESARPSHTSQYLCASSEAGVVTEAFFGQGTRLTVV.

The V call is TRBV2, the J call TRBJ1-5; D might be TRBD1 (5 bases). The CDR3 runs to 17 residues. Trimming shortened V by 1 base and J by 0 bases, and 13 bases separated the two germline ends. Germline CDR1 and CDR2: SNHLY and FYNNEI. In nucleotides, the CDR3 is TGTGCCAGCAGTGAAGGACGCGCGACAGTTAGCAATCAGCCCCAGCATTTT. This translates into CASSEGRATVSNQPQHF.

The chain employs TRBV14 and TRBJ1-1, with D perhaps TRBD1 (5 bases). The CDR3 consists of 13 residues. Germline CDR1 is SGHDN and CDR2 is FVKESK. Trimming stripped 3 bases from V and 3 bases from J, with 8 bases between. The chain's CDR3 is CASSQEGHTEAFF. CDR3 DNA sequence: TGTGCCAGCAGCCAGGAGGGGCACACTGAAGCTTTCTTT.